This paragraph reports one T cell receptor beta chain. Its specificity is not known. This specimen comes from a study of spatial heterogeneity in lung cancer. Study-wide background: Unique TCR and UMI combinations averaged more than ten appearances each in raw reads.

Via MiXCR, TCRdb re-called the 5' RACE reads, giving one row per CDR3 protein. Here the sample spans about 1,100 distinct CDR3 sequences, less than 20% being singletons. Germline V CDR1 and CDR2: SQVTM, ANQGSEA. CDR3 length: 17 residues. V gave up 2 bases and J gave up 4 bases, with 21 bases separating them. Notes on the study in general: Tumor mutation count correlated with how many alpha and beta TCRs expanded intratumorally.

Indicated time point: sample taken at primary tumor resection. There were approximately 69 donors, all of them untreated patients with early-stage non-small cell lung cancer. Frozen PBMC, nontumor lung or tumor provided whole RNA, which was sequenced unsorted. The receptor comes from a male donor with early-stage non-small cell lung cancer. The J gene is TRBJ2-1, the V gene TRBV29-1; D might be TRBD1 or TRBD2, each matching 6 bases. Specimen: lung tumor tissue, collected at surgery. The CDR3 DNA follows: TGCAGCGTTGAATCGCAGGGGACTCCCCAAGGATACAATGAGCAGTTCTTC. This encodes CSVESQGTPQGYNEQFF.